These T cell receptor beta chains were read from a single sample in a study of blood T cell repertoires in COVID-19. The assay was immunoSEQ multiplex PCR, and TCRdb's table has in-frame clones only and misses some. Here the sample spans some 210,000 clones, roughly 81% being singletons. Sequencing was carried out using peripheral blood. The receptors come from a woman aged 70-85 years with active or convalescent COVID-19. CDR3s include the opening cysteine and the closing phenylalanine or tryptophan. The D gene is left open where the match is weak. Only some rows state a clone size, as once, few, many or a class for expanded clones.

.	TRBJ1-3	TRBV19	TRBD1	CASRLTGTAFNTIYF	TGTGCCAGTAGGCTCACCGGGACAGCCTTCAACACCATATATTTT
.	TRBJ2-1	TRBV4-2	TRBD2	CASSPRLAGGLRSYNEQFF	TGTGCCAGCAGCCCACGACTAGCGGGAGGGCTCCGCTCCTACAATGAGCAGTTCTTC
.	TRBJ1-2	TRBV2	.	CASRVGRDTNYGYTF	TGTGCCAGCAGAGTAGGCAGGGACACTAACTATGGCTACACCTTC
.	TRBJ2-1	TRBV7-3	TRBD2	CASSPGTSGMGEQFF	TGTGCCAGCAGCCCCGGGACTAGCGGGATGGGTGAGCAGTTCTTC
.	TRBJ2-2	TRBV7-9	.	CASSLYSGGVEGLTGELFF	TGTGCCAGCAGCTTATACAGTGGTGGGGTCGAGGGACTGACCGGGGAGCTGTTTTTT
.	TRBJ2-2	TRBV6-6	TRBD2	CASSHPGLAGGSGELFF	TGTGCCAGCAGTCATCCGGGACTAGCGGGAGGATCCGGGGAGCTGTTTTTT
.	TRBJ1-2	TRBV5-1	TRBD1	CASSLGDRLDPTLGGYTF	TGCGCCAGCAGCTTGGGGGACAGGTTAGATCCGACGCTGGGGGGCTACACCTTC
.	TRBJ1-1	TRBV5-5	.	CASTWGGQGTEAFF	TGTGCCAGCACCTGGGGGGGGCAGGGAACTGAAGCTTTCTTT
.	TRBJ2-5	TRBV27	TRBD2	CATLAGETQYF	TGTGCCACTCTAGCGGGGGAGACCCAGTACTTC
.	TRBJ2-5	TRBV20-1	.	CSWAIGETQYF	TGCAGTTGGGCTATTGGGGAGACCCAGTACTTC
few	TRBJ2-4	TRBV5-6	TRBD1	CASSLLTGGSDIQYF	TGTGCCAGCAGCTTGTTAACAGGGGGCTCGGACATTCAGTACTTC
.	TRBJ2-2	TRBV10-2	.	CASTRYGNANTGELFF	TGCGCCAGCACGCGATACGGGAACGCGAACACCGGGGAGCTGTTTTTT
.	TRBJ2-2	TRBV5-1	TRBD1	CASSWDTGGGGELFF	TGCGCCAGCAGCTGGGATACAGGGGGCGGCGGGGAGCTGTTTTTT
.	TRBJ2-2	TRBV29-1	TRBD1	CSARDRMNTGELFF	TGCAGCGCCCGGGACAGGATGAACACCGGGGAGCTGTTTTTT
.	TRBJ1-1	TRBV20-1	.	CSASSQVNTEAFF	TGCAGTGCTAGTTCTCAGGTGAACACTGAAGCTTTCTTT
.	TRBJ2-5	TRBV27	.	CASRQTGRQETQYF	TGTGCCAGCAGACAAACAGGGCGACAAGAGACCCAGTACTTC
few	TRBJ2-1	TRBV4-1	.	CASSQAGSASYNEQFF	TGCGCCAGCAGCCAAGCCGGTTCCGCCTCCTACAATGAGCAGTTCTTC